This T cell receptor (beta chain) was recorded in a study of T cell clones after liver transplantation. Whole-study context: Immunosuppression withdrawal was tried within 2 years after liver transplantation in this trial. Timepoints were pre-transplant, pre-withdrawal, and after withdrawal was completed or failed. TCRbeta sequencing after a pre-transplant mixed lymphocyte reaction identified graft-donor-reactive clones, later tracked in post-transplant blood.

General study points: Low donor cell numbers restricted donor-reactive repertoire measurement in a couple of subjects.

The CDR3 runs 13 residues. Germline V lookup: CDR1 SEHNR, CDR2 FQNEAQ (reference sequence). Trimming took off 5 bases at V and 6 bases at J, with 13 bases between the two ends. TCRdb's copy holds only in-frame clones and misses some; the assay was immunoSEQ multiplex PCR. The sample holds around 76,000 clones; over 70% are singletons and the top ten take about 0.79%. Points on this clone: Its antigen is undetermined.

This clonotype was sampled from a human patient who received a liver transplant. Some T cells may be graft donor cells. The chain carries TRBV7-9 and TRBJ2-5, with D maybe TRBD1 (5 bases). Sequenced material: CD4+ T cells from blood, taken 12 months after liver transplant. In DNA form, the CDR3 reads TGTGCCAGCAGCGTCCAGGGTCGGAAGACCCAGTACTTC. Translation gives CASSVQGRKTQYF.